This T cell receptor (beta chain) was documented in a study of Ad26.COV2.S vaccination and SARS-CoV-2 variants. Study summary: In the study, Ad26.COV2.S was injected intramuscularly once, or twice 56 days apart.

The CDR3 is made up of 14 amino acids. Regarding treatment: roughly 19 received Ad26.COV2.S at low or high dose, single or two shots; roughly five received placebo; per-sample allocation not given. Sampling was performed 63 days after the first vaccine or placebo injection. Clones were sequenced by immunoSEQ multiplex PCR, and TCRdb holds only the in-frame ones, with some missing. The repertoire holds 500,000 or so clones, with 87% as singletons. The rearrangement uses TRBV21-1 and TRBJ2-3; TRBD2 is the table's D call and was not checked against the DNA. TRBV21-1 is a known pseudogene. This sample comprised peripheral blood, obtained in a trial of Ad26.COV2.S vaccine versus placebo. The source is a person between 18 and 60 years old who received the Ad26.COV2.S COVID-19 vaccine or a placebo. CDR3 sequence (DNA): TGTGCCAGCAGCTCCGCGGGGGTTTCAGATACGCAGTATTTT. It specifies CASSSAGVSDTQYF.